The source of this TCR beta chain is a study of blood T cells in healthy people across ages. Remarks on this clonotype: Its specificity is not known.

General observations from the study: CMV status of donors was not determined, possibly confounding expanded clonotype changes.

The use of a sample-barcoded 5' primer and a J-beta primer mix characterized a second PCR of about 7 to 12 cycles. Researchers report that a template-switch adaptor with 12 random nucleotides tagged each cDNA molecule. TCRdb itself ran the 5' RACE reads through MiXCR, one entry per CDR3 protein. The sample consists of 790,000 or so distinct CDR3 sequences, around 50% of them appearing once. This CDR3 is built from 12 residues. The V and J ends lost 0 bases and 8 bases respectively, with 7 bases between them. The germline CDR1 and CDR2 sequences are MRHNA and SNTAGT. The chain joins TRBV6-4 to TRBJ1-2, with D unresolved. Sequences were obtained from blood. This TCR came from a man aged 40-55 years in good health. CDR3 sequence: CASSDSLGGYTF. The DNA of the CDR3 is TGTGCCAGCAGTGACTCCCTGGGAGGCTACACCTTC.